The TCR beta chain described here comes from a study of blood T cell repertoires in COVID-19. Study-level background: Sites in the United States, Italy and Spain provided acute and convalescent COVID-19 samples. In each case, the material was cDNA or gDNA derived from T cells, B-cell-depleted T cells, or PBMCs.

About this clone: At one end, the junction sequence differs from germline, possibly due to a read error.

Germline V lookup: CDR1 WSHSY, CDR2 SAAADI. This CDR3 is 16 amino acids long. Original processing notes: Amplification from reference gene primers served as the basis for estimated nucleated cell counts. TCRdb keeps only in-frame clones here, not all; method: immunoSEQ multiplex PCR. V and J calls and clone size are copied from that table; D and trimming were computed from the DNA. The top ten hold 36% of the sample, which has about 74,000 clones, around four fifths seen once. The receptor comes from a man between 65 and 80 years old with acute or convalescent COVID-19. The sequencing input was peripheral blood. The genes are TRBV10-2 and TRBJ2-3, with TRBD2 as a possible D gene (6 bases). CDR3 coding DNA: TGCGCCAGCAGACTCCTTGGGGGGACCGGCACGGATACGCAGTATTTT. As protein: CASRLLGGTGTDTQYF.